Shown below are 25 T cell receptor beta chains from a single sample sequenced in a study of OX40 agonist ivuxolimab in advanced cancers. The repertoire was sequenced with immunoSEQ multiplex PCR; TCRdb's copy has only in-frame clones and lacks some. This sample has tens of thousands of clones, with approximately 90% found just once. The starting material was CD4+ or CD8+ T cells sorted from blood, obtained in a trial of the OX40 agonist ivuxolimab. These receptors were obtained from an adult with an advanced solid tumor such as melanoma, head and neck, liver or kidney cancer.

The V gene is TRBV7-2, the J gene TRBJ2-4; D gene ambiguous. V lost 5 bases to trimming and J lost 9 bases, with 14 bases between them. The CDR3 spans 13 residues. Germline V lookup: CDR1 SGHTA, CDR2 FQGNSA. CDR3 in amino acids: CASSANGVGIQYF. DNA of the CDR3: TGTGCCAGCAGCGCCAATGGGGTAGGCATTCAGTACTTC.

V is TRBV14 and J is TRBJ2-5, with TRBD2 as a possible D gene (6 bases). CDR3 length equals 17 residues. Trimming stripped 3 bases from V and 0 bases from J, with 17 bases between. The V gene's germline CDR1 is SGHDN and CDR2 FVKESK. CDR3 protein: CASSQPPRGGYQETQYF. The CDR3 DNA sequence: TGTGCCAGCAGCCAGCCGCCCCGTGGAGGGTACCAAGAGACCCAGTACTTC.

This chain links TRBV7-2 with TRBJ2-5; 8 bases fit TRBD2. J was trimmed by 5 bases and V by 4 bases; bases with no gene match: 6. The CDR3 is made up of 14 amino acids. The germline V gene has CDR1 SGHTA and CDR2 FQGNSA. The DNA for the CDR3 is TGTGCCAGCAGCTATCAGGGCGGGGGGGAGACCCAGTACTTC. As protein: CASSYQGGGETQYF.

V is TRBV6-1 and J is TRBJ2-2, with 7 nucleotides matching TRBD1. V lost 7 bases and J lost 7; bases outside the gene matches: 9. This CDR3 contains 14 residues. CDR1 and CDR2 from the germline V gene are MNHNS and SASEGT. CDR3 DNA sequence: TGTGCCAGCATTAACCGACAGGGTGGCGGGGAGCTGTTTTTT. As protein: CASINRQGGGELFF.

J is TRBJ2-7 and V is TRBV28; unclear D gene. CDR1 is MDHEN and CDR2 is SYDVKM in the germline V gene. The CDR3 runs to 12 residues. V lost 3 bases and J lost 3, with 6 bases in between. CDR3 loop: CASSLGIYEQYF. The DNA for the CDR3 is TGTGCCAGCAGTTTGGGTATCTACGAGCAGTACTTC.

The chain uses TRBV5-6 and TRBJ2-1; either TRBD1 or TRBD2 may fit D (5 bases each). The ends were cut back, 2 bases at V and 0 bases at J, with 9 bases in the middle. The CDR3 covers 15 residues. Per germline, CDR1 SGHDT and CDR2 YYEEEE. CDR3 sequence: CASSLGGGSYNEQFF. Here the CDR3 DNA reads TGTGCCAGCAGCTTAGGTGGGGGCTCCTACAATGAGCAGTTCTTC.

This clone was detected only once. This chain uses TRBV19 with TRBJ2-5, with a weak D call TRBD2 (6 bases). Per germline, CDR1 LNHDA and CDR2 SQIVND (reference sequence). V dropped 3 bases and J dropped 1 base, with 15 bases sitting between them. The CDR3 totals 16 residues. CDR3 amino acids: CASSMSSGVGQETQYF. The CDR3 DNA is TGTGCCAGTAGTATGAGCTCGGGGGTGGGCCAAGAGACCCAGTACTTC.

The rearrangement uses TRBV6-5 and TRBJ1-2; D not resolved. Trimming stripped 5 bases from V and 3 bases from J, with 10 bases between. The CDR3 has 13 amino acids. The germline V gene has CDR1 MNHEY and CDR2 SVGAGI. The CDR3 nucleotides are TGTGCCAGCAGTGAACGGGGAGACTATGGCTACACCTTC. Its translation is CASSERGDYGYTF.

As for this clone: A read error is likely, as this CDR3 ends without the conserved phenylalanine or tryptophan. CDR3 nucleotides: TGTGCCAGCAGCAAGGGGGGCTCCTATAATTCACCCCTCCACCTT. The encoded protein is CASSKGGSYNSPLHL. The V call is TRBV2, the J call TRBJ1-6, with a tentative D call TRBD1 (6 bases). This CDR3 contains 15 residues. CDR1 is SNHLY, CDR2 FYNNEI, per germline. Trimming shortened V by 6 bases and J by 0 bases, and 9 bases separated the two germline ends.

The rearrangement joins TRBV5-8 to TRBJ2-7, with 9 bases aligning to TRBD1. Germline V gene lookup returns CDR1 SGHTS and CDR2 YDEGEE. The length of the CDR3 is 13 residues. Trimming cost V 4 bases and J 6 bases; bases outside gene matches: 5. DNA of the CDR3: TGTGCCAGCAGCATGGGACAGGGCGGCGAGCAGTACTTC. Amino acids: CASSMGQGGEQYF. Filled out from reference TRBV5-8 and TRBJ2-7, the complete variable domain reads EAGVTQSPTHLIKTRGQQATLRCSPISGHTSVYWYQQALGLGLQFLLWYDEGEERNRGNFPPRFSGRQFPNYSSELNVNALELEDSALYLCASSMGQGGEQYFGPGTRLTVT.

This chain connects TRBV6-6 to TRBJ1-2; D is ambiguous. V was trimmed by 2 bases and J by 3 bases, leaving 7 bases between them. Germline V gene sequence: CDR1 MNHNY, CDR2 SVGAGI (reference sequence). CDR3 length equals 13 residues. In DNA form, the CDR3 reads TGTGCCAGCAGTTACACTCGGGACTATGGCTACACCTTC. Residues: CASSYTRDYGYTF.

This clone was counted only a few times. V usage is TRBV5-5 and J usage is TRBJ1-2, with 7 bases aligning to TRBD1. CDR3 length: 15 residues. The V and J ends lost 2 bases and 3 bases, in that order; junction bases with no gene match: 7. The germline CDR1 and CDR2 sequences are SGHKS and YYEKEE (reference sequence). DNA for the CDR3: TGTGCCAGCAGCTTAACCATCAGGGGGGACTATGGCTACACCTTC. Amino acids: CASSLTIRGDYGYTF. The full variable domain, in which reference TRBV5-5 and TRBJ1-2 provide the parts outside the CDR3, is DAGVTQSPTHLIKTRGQQVTLRCSPISGHKSVSWYQQVLGQGPQFIFQYYEKEERGRGNFPDRFSARQFPNYSSELNVNALLLGDSALYLCASSLTIRGDYGYTFGSGTRLTVV.

V gene TRBV19 combines with J gene TRBJ1-2, with TRBD1 as a possible D gene (6 bases). V was trimmed by 4 bases and J by 10 bases, leaving 10 bases between them. Germline-derived CDR1 and CDR2 are LNHDA and SQIVND (reference sequence). The CDR3 is 11 residues long. The CDR3 region has the DNA TGTGCCAGTAGTACCAGGGGTGACTACACCTTC. It codes for CASSTRGDYTF.

V usage is TRBV5-4 and J usage is TRBJ1-3, with D hard to call. Germline assignment: CDR1 SGHNT and CDR2 YYREEE (reference sequence). V dropped 4 bases and J dropped 4 bases, with 6 bases sitting between them. This CDR3 comprises 12 residues. The CDR3 spells CASSGRGNTIYF. CDR3 DNA: TGTGCCAGCAGCGGGAGAGGAAACACCATATATTTT.

The chain recombines TRBV11-2 with TRBJ2-3, with 7 nucleotides matching TRBD1. The CDR3 contains 15 residues. V lost 5 bases and J lost 0; bases outside the gene matches: 5. The germline CDR1 and CDR2 sequences are SGHAT and FQNNGV. The CDR3 loop is CASSPGQASTDTQYF. The CDR3 coding sequence is TGTGCCAGCAGCCCCGGACAGGCTAGCACAGATACGCAGTATTTT.

The gene calls are TRBV5-6 and TRBJ2-1, with D perhaps TRBD1 or TRBD2 (5 bases each). The CDR3 sequence is 14 residues long. From germline, CDR1 is SGHDT and CDR2 YYEEEE. V was clipped by 4 bases and J by 7 bases, with 15 bases between them. CDR3 loop: CASSTETGGNEQFF. CDR3 coding DNA: TGTGCCAGCAGCACCGAAACAGGCGGGAATGAGCAGTTCTTC. The entire variable domain, with the rest obtained from reference TRBV5-6 and TRBJ2-1, is as follows: DAGVTQSPTHLIKTRGQQVTLRCSPKSGHDTVSWYQQALGQGPQFIFQYYEEEERQRGNFPDRFSGHQFPNYSSELNVNALLLGDSALYLCASSTETGGNEQFFGPGTRLTVL.

The V gene is TRBV6-9, the J gene TRBJ1-1; no clear D gene. V gave up 7 bases and J gave up 8 bases, with 11 bases separating them. Germline V CDR1 and CDR2: MNHGY, SVAAGI. CDR3 length: 11 amino acids. In DNA form, the CDR3 reads TGTGCCAGCAATGCACGTCGCGAAGCTTTCTTT. This sequence encodes CASNARREAFF.

The V call is TRBV25-1, the J call TRBJ2-1; a possible D gene is TRBD2 (7 bases). V was pared by 4 bases and J by 7 bases, with 14 bases between. Per germline, CDR1 MGHDK and CDR2 SYGVNS. CDR3 length: 14 residues. The CDR3 loop reads CASSGSGGANEQFF. CDR3 DNA sequence: TGTGCCAGCAGTGGCAGTGGGGGGGCAAATGAGCAGTTCTTC.

This rearrangement joins TRBV10-1 to TRBJ1-5, with TRBD1 identical over 8 bases. Germline V lookup: CDR1 WNHNN, CDR2 SYGVQD (reference sequence). CDR3 size: 15 residues. Germline trimming cut 7 bases from V and 7 bases from J; bases unmatched to any gene: 12. CDR3 sequence (DNA): TGCGCCAGCACCGAGCCCGCCAGGGGGCGACAGCCCCAGCATTTT. The encoded protein is CASTEPARGRQPQHF.

This chain connects TRBV19 to TRBJ1-1; 8 bases are a match to TRBD1. CDR1 LNHDA and CDR2 SQIVND come from the germline V gene (reference sequence). Trimming cost V 7 bases and J 2 bases; bases outside gene matches: 6. The CDR3 has 14 residues. The CDR3 reads CASTLGQDNTEAFF. In DNA form, the CDR3 reads TGTGCCAGTACCCTGGGACAGGACAACACTGAAGCTTTCTTT.

With respect to this clone: The sample holds other DNA sequences that translate to the same CDR3. This chain links TRBV7-2 with TRBJ2-5; D unclear. Germline CDR1 is SGHTA and CDR2 is FQGNSA. V was pared by 2 bases and J by 5 bases, with 6 bases between. This CDR3 region has 12 residues. The DNA of the CDR3 is TGTGCCAGCAGCTTAAATAGGGAGACCCAGTACTTC. As protein: CASSLNRETQYF.

This clone was detected only a few times. The CDR3 does not end in the conserved phenylalanine or tryptophan, so this is likely a read error. This chain connects TRBV7-8 to TRBJ1-6; possibly TRBD1 for D (6 bases). This CDR3 is 15 amino acids long. V shed 2 bases and J shed 7 bases, with 12 bases lying between them. Germline loops: CDR1 SGHVS, CDR2 FQNEAQ. The CDR3 nucleotides are TGTGCCAGCAGCTTACCAACAGGGAAAAATTCACCCCTCCACCTT. It specifies CASSLPTGKNSPLHL.

This clone is a singleton in its sample. The V and J genes are TRBV6-6 and TRBJ1-1; no firm D call. Deletions cut 7 bases from V and 7 bases from J, with 19 bases between. Germline CDR1 reads MNHNY; CDR2 reads SVGAGI (reference sequence). CDR3 length: 14 amino acids. CDR3 bases: TGTGCCAGCATCCCCGGAACAGTGGGAAGTGAAGCTTTCTTT. Amino acid sequence: CASIPGTVGSEAFF.

This chain links TRBV11-1 with TRBJ2-7, with 8 bases matching TRBD1. Trimming took 6 bases from V and 1 from J; bases not matched to a gene: 8. The CDR3 is made up of 15 amino acids. The germline CDR1 and CDR2 sequences are SGHAT and FQDESV (reference sequence). The CDR3, as DNA: TGTGCCAGCAGGTACCGGGACAGGCTATCCTACGAGCAGTACTTC. Translated: CASRYRDRLSYEQYF.

The gene calls are TRBV5-5 and TRBJ1-2, with 10 bases identical to TRBD1. Looked up from germline, CDR1 is SGHKS and CDR2 is YYEKEE (reference sequence). The CDR3 has 14 amino acids. The ends lost 5 bases at V and 8 bases at J; junction bases unmatched: 9. CDR3 in DNA: TGTGCCAGCAGTTCGGACAGGGGGTATCGAGGCTACACCTTC. It specifies CASSSDRGYRGYTF.